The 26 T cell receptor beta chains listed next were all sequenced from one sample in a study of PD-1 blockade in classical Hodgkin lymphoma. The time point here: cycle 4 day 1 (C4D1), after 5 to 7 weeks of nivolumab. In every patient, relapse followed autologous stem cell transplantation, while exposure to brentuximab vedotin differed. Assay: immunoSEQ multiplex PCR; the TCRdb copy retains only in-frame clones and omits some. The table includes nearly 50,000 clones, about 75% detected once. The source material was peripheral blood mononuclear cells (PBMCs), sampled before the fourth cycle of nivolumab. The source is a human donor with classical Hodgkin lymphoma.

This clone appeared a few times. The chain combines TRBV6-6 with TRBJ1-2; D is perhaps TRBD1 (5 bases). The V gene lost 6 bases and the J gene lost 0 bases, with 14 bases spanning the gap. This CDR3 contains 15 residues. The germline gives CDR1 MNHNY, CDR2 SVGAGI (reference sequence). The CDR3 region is CASSVRDAANYGYTF. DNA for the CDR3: TGTGCCAGCAGCGTGCGGGACGCCGCTAACTATGGCTACACCTTC.

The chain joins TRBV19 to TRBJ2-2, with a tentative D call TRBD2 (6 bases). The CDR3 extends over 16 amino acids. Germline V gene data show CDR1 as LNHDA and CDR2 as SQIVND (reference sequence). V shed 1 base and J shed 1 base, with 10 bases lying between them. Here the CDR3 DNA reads TGTGCCAGTAGTATAGGTAATAGCGGGAACACCGGGGAGCTGTTTTTT. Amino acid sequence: CASSIGNSGNTGELFF.

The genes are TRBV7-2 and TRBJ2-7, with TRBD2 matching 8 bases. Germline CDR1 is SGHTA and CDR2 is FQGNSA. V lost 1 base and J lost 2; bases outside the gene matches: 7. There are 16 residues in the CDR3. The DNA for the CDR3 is TGTGCCAGCAGCTTAGGAGCGGGGGTCTCCCCCTACGAGCAGTACTTC. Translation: CASSLGAGVSPYEQYF.

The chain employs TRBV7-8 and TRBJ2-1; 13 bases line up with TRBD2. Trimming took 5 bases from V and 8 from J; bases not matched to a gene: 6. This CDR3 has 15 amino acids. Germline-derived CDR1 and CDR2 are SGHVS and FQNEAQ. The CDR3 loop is CASSRTSGRADEQFF. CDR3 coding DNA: TGTGCCAGCAGCCGTACTAGCGGGAGGGCCGATGAGCAGTTCTTC.

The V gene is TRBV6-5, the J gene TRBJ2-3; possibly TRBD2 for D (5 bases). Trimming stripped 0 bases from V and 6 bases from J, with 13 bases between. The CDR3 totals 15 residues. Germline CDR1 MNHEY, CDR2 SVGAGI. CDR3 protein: CASSYSNGIGDTQYF. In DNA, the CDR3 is TGTGCCAGCAGTTACTCGAACGGGATCGGGGATACGCAGTATTTT.

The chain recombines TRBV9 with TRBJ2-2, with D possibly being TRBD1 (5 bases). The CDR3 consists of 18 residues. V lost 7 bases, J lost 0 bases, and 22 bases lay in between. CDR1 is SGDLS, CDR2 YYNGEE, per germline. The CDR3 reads CASGTPLRAPSNTGELFF. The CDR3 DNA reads TGTGCCAGCGGCACACCCCTCAGGGCCCCTTCGAACACCGGGGAGCTGTTTTTT. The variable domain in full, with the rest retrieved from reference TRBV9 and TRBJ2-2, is DSGVTQTPKHLITATGQRVTLRCSPRSGDLSVYWYQQSLDQGLQFLIQYYNGEERAKGNILERFSAQQFPDLHSELNLSSLELGDSALYFCASGTPLRAPSNTGELFFGEGSRLTVL.

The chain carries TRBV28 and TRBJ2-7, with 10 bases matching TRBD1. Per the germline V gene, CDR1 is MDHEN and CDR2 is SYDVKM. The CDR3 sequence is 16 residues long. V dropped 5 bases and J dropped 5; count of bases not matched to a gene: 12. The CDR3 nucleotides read TGTGCCAGCAGTACTGCGCCGGGACAGGGGCTCGACGAGCAGTACTTC. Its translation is CASSTAPGQGLDEQYF.

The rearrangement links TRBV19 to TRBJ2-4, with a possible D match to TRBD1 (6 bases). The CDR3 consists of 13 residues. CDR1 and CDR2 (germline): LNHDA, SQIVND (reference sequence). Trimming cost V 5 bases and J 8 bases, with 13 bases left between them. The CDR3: CASSSTGIHIQYF. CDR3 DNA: TGTGCCAGTAGTTCAACAGGGATACACATTCAGTACTTC.

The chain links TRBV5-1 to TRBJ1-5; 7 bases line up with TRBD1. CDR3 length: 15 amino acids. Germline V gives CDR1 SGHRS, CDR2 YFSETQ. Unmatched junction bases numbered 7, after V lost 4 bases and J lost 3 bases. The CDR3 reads CASSPGTANNQPQHF. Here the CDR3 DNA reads TGCGCCAGCAGCCCCGGGACAGCCAACAATCAGCCCCAGCATTTT.

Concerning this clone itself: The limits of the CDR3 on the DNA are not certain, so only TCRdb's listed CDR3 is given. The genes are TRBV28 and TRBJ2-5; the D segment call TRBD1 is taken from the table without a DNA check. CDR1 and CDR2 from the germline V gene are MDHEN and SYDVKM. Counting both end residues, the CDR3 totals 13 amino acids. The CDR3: CASMSGFLETQYF.

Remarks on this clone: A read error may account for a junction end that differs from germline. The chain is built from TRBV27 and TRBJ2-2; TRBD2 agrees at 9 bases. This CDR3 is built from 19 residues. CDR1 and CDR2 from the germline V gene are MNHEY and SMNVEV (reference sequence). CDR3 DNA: TGTACCAGCAGGCCAGGGCCGGGACTAGCATCCGCGAACACCGGGGAGCTGTTTTTT. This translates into CTSRPGPGLASANTGELFF.

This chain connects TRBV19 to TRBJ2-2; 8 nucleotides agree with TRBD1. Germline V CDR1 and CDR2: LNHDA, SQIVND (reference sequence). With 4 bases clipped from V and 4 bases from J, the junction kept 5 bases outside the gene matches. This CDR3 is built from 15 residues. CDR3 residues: CASSTGQGSTGELFF. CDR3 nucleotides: TGTGCCAGTAGTACAGGACAGGGTAGCACCGGGGAGCTGTTTTTT.

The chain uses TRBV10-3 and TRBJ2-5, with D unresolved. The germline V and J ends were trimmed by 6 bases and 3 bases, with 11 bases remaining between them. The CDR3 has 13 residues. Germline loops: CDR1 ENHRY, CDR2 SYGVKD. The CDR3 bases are TGTGCCATCAGAGGCCAGGCAGAAGAGACCCAGTACTTC. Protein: CAIRGQAEETQYF.

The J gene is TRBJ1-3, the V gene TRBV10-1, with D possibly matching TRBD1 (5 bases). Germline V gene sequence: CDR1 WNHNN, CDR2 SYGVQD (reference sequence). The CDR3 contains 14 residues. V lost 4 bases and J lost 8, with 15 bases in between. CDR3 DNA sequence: TGCGCCAGCAGTGCCCGGGGACGCCGGGACACCATATATTTT. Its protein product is CASSARGRRDTIYF.

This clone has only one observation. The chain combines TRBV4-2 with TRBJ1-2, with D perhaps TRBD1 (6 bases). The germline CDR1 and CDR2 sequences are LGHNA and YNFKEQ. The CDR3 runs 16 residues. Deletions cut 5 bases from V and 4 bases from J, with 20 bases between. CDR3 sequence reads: CASSTYRDKGSYGYTF. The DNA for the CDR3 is TGTGCCAGCAGCACCTATCGGGACAAAGGGAGCTATGGCTACACCTTC.

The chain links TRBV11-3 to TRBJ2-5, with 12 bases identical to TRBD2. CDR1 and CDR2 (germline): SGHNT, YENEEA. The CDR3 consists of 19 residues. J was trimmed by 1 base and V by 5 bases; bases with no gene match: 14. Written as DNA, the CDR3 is TGTGCCAGCAGCATTCTAGCGGGAGGGGCCAGTAACCGCCAAGAGACCCAGTACTTC. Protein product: CASSILAGGASNRQETQYF.

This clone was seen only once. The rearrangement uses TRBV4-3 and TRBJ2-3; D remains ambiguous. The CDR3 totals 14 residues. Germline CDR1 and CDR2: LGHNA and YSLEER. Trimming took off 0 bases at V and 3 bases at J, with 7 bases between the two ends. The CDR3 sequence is CASSQDSLTDTQYF. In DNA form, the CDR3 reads TGCGCCAGCAGCCAAGATTCGCTTACAGATACGCAGTATTTT.

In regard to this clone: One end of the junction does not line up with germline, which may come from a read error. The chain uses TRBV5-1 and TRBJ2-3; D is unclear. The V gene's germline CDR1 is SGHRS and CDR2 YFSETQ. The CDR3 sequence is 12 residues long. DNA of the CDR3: TGTGCCAGCAGCTTATACACAGATACGCAGTATTTT. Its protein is CASSLYTDTQYF.

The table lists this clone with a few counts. The DNA of the CDR3 is TGTGCCAGCAGCTTGTGGCCTCTCCAAGAGACCCAGTACTTC. Protein: CASSLWPLQETQYF. The chain combines TRBV5-6 with TRBJ2-5; no clear D. The germline gives CDR1 SGHDT, CDR2 YYEEEE. The CDR3 spans 14 residues. V was cut by 1 base and J by 1 base, with 8 bases left in between.

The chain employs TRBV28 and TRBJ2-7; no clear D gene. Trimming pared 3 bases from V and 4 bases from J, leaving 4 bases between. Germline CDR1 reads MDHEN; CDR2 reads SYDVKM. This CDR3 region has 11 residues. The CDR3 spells CASSLMYEQYF. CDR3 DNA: TGTGCCAGCAGTTTGATGTACGAGCAGTACTTC.

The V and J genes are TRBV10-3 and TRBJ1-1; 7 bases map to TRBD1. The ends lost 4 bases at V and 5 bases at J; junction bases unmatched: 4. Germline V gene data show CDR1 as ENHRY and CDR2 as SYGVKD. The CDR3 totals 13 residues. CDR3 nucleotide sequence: TGTGCCATCAGTGCAGGGGGATTGACTGAAGCTTTCTTT. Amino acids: CAISAGGLTEAFF.

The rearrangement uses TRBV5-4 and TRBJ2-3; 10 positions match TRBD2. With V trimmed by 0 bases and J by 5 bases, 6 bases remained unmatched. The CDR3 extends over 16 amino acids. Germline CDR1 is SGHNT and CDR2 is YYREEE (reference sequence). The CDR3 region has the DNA TGTGCCAGCAGCTTGGGGGCTAGCGGGAGAGGAGATACGCAGTATTTT. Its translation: CASSLGASGRGDTQYF.

CDR3: CASSVAPGQSYEQYF. The CDR3 nucleotides read TGTGCCAGCAGCGTAGCCCCAGGCCAGTCCTACGAGCAGTACTTC. The V gene is TRBV9, the J gene TRBJ2-7; D is ambiguous. The CDR3 has 15 amino acids. V was trimmed by 0 bases and J by 1 base, leaving 11 bases between them. From germline, CDR1 is SGDLS and CDR2 YYNGEE.

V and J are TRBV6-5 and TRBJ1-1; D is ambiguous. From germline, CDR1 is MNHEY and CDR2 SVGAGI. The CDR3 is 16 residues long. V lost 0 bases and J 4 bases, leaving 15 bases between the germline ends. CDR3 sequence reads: CASSYSIGLVGTEAFF. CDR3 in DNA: TGTGCCAGCAGTTACTCGATTGGGTTGGTAGGCACTGAAGCTTTCTTT.

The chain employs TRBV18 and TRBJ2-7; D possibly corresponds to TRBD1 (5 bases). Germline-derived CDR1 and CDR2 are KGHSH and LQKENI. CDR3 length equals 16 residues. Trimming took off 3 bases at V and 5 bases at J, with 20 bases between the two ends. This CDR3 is CASSPAQARYFDEQYF. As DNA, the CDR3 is TGTGCCAGCTCACCTGCACAGGCCCGCTATTTTGACGAGCAGTACTTC.

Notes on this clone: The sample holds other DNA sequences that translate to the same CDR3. CDR3 amino acids: CASSNAGNYGYTF. The CDR3 DNA sequence: TGTGCCAGCAGCAACGCGGGGAACTATGGCTACACCTTC. The chain employs TRBV6-5 and TRBJ1-2; no definite D call. This CDR3 is built from 13 residues. The V end was cut by 6 bases, the J end by 2 bases, with 10 bases between. Germline CDR1 is MNHEY and CDR2 is SVGAGI.